A single sample is the source of the 10 T cell receptor beta chains below, sequenced in a study of T cells after yellow fever vaccination (dated by TCRdb to between 2018 and 2021). The sample's treatment or condition label, in plain terms: live attenuated yellow fever vaccine strain. The receptor library was made with 5' RACE. Sequencing instrument: Illumina HiSeq 2500. TCRdb reprocessing: public reads trimmed at Q25 with fastp, clones called with MiXCR, in-frame beta chains kept. For every CDR3 protein sequence, its rows merge into one entry that carries the most common genes and DNA. Within this sample are more than 350,000 distinct CDR3 sequences, with around a tenth of them counted one time only. The top ten constitute roughly 18% of the sample. Specimen: PBMCs, collected on the day of the first yellow fever vaccination. The origin of the receptors is a man aged 18 to 30 who received the YFV17D yellow fever vaccine.

This clonotype turned up a few times. This chain links TRBV12-3 or TRBV12-4 with TRBJ2-1; 12 bases agree with TRBD2. Unmatched junction bases numbered 8, after V lost 9 bases and J lost 8 bases. This CDR3 spans 14 amino acids. Here the CDR3 reads CASQLAGGRDEQFF. The CDR3 nucleotides read TGTGCCAGTCAGCTAGCGGGGGGGCGGGATGAGCAGTTCTTC.

This clonotype has just a few counts. The chain is built from TRBV10-3 and TRBJ1-1; D perhaps matches TRBD1 (6 bases). The CDR3 extends over 17 amino acids. Deletions cut 4 bases from V and 2 bases from J, with 20 bases between. CDR1 and CDR2 (germline): ENHRY, SYGVKD. The CDR3 nucleotides read TGTGCCATCAGTGCAGGACCAGGGGTCTCCACAAACACTGAAGCTTTCTTT. It yields the protein CAISAGPGVSTNTEAFF.

This clonotype was recorded at least ten times. The CDR3 bases are TGTGCCAGCAGCCCGACGGGGGCGAACACTGAAGCTTTCTTT. This codes for CASSPTGANTEAFF. This chain connects TRBV5-6 to TRBJ1-1; a possible D gene is TRBD1 (6 bases). Germline CDR1 SGHDT, CDR2 YYEEEE. This CDR3 contains 14 residues. V lost 4 bases and J 1 base, leaving 11 bases between the germline ends.

This clonotype was observed a handful of times. This rearrangement joins TRBV12-3 or TRBV12-4 to TRBJ1-3; D is undetermined. The CDR3 is 14 residues long. V lost 7 bases, J lost 1 base, and 11 bases lay in between. The DNA of the CDR3 is TGTGCCAGCATTTCAAGGGTTTCTGGAAACACCATATATTTT. Translating gives CASISRVSGNTIYF.

The V call is TRBV20-1, the J call TRBJ1-1; no reliable D call. Germline loops: CDR1 DFQATT, CDR2 SNEGSKA (reference sequence). The CDR3 is 12 amino acids. Deletions cut 2 bases from V and 10 bases from J, with 14 bases between. For the CDR3, the DNA is TGCAGTGCTAGAAAGCAGGATGTTGGAGCTTTCTTT. Translation gives CSARKQDVGAFF.

This sequence joins TRBV5-1 and TRBJ2-3, with D perhaps matching TRBD2 (6 bases). The CDR3 is 14 amino acids. Trimming removed 1 base from V and 6 bases from J, with 12 bases in between. Germline loops: CDR1 SGHRS, CDR2 YFSETQ. DNA of the CDR3: TGCGCCAGCAGCTTGCGGTTCCGGGGGGATACGCAGTATTTT. It codes for CASSLRFRGDTQYF.

This clonotype was detected ten times or more. The rearrangement links TRBV6-2 or TRBV6-3 to TRBJ2-2, with D unclear. The ends were cut back, 7 bases at V and 1 base at J, with 10 bases in the middle. The CDR3 totals 14 residues. From germline, CDR1 is MNHEY and CDR2 SVGEGT. CDR3 region: CASNFNWNTGELFF. DNA for the CDR3: TGTGCCAGCAATTTTAACTGGAACACCGGGGAGCTGTTTTTT.

This clonotype has a handful of counts. This chain connects TRBV19 to TRBJ2-7; the D is unclear. CDR1 and CDR2 from the germline V gene are LNHDA and SQIVND (reference sequence). CDR3 length equals 13 residues. With 5 bases removed from V and 4 bases from J, the gap between germline ends came to 12 bases. This CDR3 reads CASSPENLYEQYF. DNA for the CDR3: TGTGCCAGTAGTCCCGAGAATCTATACGAGCAGTACTTC.

This clonotype turned up a few times. This chain links TRBV3-1 with TRBJ2-7; TRBD1 aligns across 12 bases. V lost 4 bases to trimming and J lost 5 bases; unmatched junction nucleotides: 6. Germline V gene data show CDR1 as LGHDT and CDR2 as YNNKEL (reference sequence). The CDR3 is 15 residues long. The CDR3 DNA is TGTGCCAGCAGCCCACTGGGACAGGGGGCGGACGAGCAGTACTTC. It translates to CASSPLGQGADEQYF.

In this sample, this clonotype turned up a few times. The chain employs TRBV2 and TRBJ1-6; a weak D match, TRBD1 (6 bases). Per the germline V gene, CDR1 is SNHLY and CDR2 is FYNNEI. V gave up 4 bases and J gave up 7 bases, with 8 bases separating them. The CDR3 totals 13 residues. The CDR3 sequence: CASSGQGNSPLHF. The CDR3 region has the DNA TGTGCCAGCAGTGGGCAGGGGAATTCACCCCTCCACTTT.